This T cell receptor beta chain was sequenced during a study of blood T cell repertoires in COVID-19. On the study more broadly: Material from acute and convalescent COVID-19 was sourced from the United States, Italy and Spain.

There are 15 residues in the CDR3. Germline-derived CDR1 and CDR2 are SGHAT and FQNNGV. The trim removed 5 bases at V and 4 bases at J, leaving 7 bases unmatched. In the source study's methods: Reference gene primer amplification gave estimated nucleated cell counts. Here immunoSEQ multiplex PCR was the method, and the copy in TCRdb shows in-frame clones only, minus some. Clone size and V and J calls were adopted from that table, with D and trimming inferred from the DNA. Here the sample spans 90,000 to 110,000 clones, roughly 79% being singletons. The sequence derives from a man aged 80 or over with acute or convalescent COVID-19. This sequence joins TRBV11-2 and TRBJ2-2; TRBD2 aligns across 7 bases. Sequenced sample: peripheral blood. CDR3 sequence (DNA): TGTGCCAGCAGCCCCTTGGGGGGGAGCACCGGGGAGCTGTTTTTT. This gives the protein CASSPLGGSTGELFF.